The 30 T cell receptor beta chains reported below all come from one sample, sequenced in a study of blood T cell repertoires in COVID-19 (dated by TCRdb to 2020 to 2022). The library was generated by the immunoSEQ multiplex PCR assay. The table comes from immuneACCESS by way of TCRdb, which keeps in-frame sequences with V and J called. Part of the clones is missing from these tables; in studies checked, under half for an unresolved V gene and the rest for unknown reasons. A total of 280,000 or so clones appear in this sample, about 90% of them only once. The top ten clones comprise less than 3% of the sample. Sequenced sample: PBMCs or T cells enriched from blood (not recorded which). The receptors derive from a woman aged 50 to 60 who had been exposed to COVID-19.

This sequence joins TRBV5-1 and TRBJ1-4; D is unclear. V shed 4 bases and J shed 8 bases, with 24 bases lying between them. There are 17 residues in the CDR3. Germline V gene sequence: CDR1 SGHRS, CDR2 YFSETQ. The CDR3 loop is CASSQDGIGGGREKLFF. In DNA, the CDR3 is TGCGCCAGCAGCCAAGACGGAATCGGTGGAGGGCGCGAAAAACTGTTTTTT.

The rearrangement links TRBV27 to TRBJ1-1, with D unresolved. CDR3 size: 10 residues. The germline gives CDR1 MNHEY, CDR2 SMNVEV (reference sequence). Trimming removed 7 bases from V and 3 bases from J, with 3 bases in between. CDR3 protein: CASIYTEAFF. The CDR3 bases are TGTGCCAGCATCTACACTGAAGCTTTCTTT.

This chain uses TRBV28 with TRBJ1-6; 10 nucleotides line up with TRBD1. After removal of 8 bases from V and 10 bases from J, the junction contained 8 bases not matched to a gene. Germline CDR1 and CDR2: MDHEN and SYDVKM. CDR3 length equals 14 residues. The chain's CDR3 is CASRGGQGPSPLHF. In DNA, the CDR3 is TGTGCCAGCCGGGGGGGACAGGGGCCCTCACCCCTCCACTTT.

The CDR3 is CASSLAGTAIQETQYF. The CDR3 DNA reads TGCGCCAGCAGCTTGGCCGGGACAGCGATTCAAGAGACCCAGTACTTC. V and J are TRBV5-1 and TRBJ2-5, with 7 nucleotides matching TRBD1. V lost 0 bases to trimming and J lost 2 bases; unmatched junction nucleotides: 7. Germline values: CDR1 SGHRS, CDR2 YFSETQ. This CDR3 is 16 amino acids long.

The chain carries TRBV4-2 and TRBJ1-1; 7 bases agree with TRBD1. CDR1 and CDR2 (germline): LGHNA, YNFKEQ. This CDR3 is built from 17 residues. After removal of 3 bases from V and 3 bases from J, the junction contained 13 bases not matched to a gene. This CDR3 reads CASSHYRTGAEYTEAFF. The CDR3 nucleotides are TGTGCCAGCAGCCATTATCGAACAGGGGCCGAGTACACTGAAGCTTTCTTT.

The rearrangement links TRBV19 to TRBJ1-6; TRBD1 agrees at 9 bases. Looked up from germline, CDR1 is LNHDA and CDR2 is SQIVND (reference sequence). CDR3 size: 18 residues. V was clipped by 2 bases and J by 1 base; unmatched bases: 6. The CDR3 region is CASSIKMTGGSYNSPLHF. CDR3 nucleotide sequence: TGTGCCAGTAGTATAAAGATGACAGGGGGATCCTATAATTCACCCCTCCACTTT.

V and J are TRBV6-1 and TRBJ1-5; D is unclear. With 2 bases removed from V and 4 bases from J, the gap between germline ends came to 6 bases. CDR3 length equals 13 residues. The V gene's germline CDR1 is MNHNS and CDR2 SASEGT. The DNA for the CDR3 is TGTGCCAGCAGTGAATCTCCTAATCAGCCCCAGCATTTT. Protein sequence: CASSESPNQPQHF.

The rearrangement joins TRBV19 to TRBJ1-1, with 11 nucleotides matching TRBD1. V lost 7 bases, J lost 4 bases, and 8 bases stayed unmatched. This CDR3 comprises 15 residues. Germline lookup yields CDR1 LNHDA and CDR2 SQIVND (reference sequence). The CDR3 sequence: CASTGQGALITEAFF. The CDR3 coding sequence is TGTGCCAGTACTGGACAGGGGGCTTTGATCACTGAAGCTTTCTTT.

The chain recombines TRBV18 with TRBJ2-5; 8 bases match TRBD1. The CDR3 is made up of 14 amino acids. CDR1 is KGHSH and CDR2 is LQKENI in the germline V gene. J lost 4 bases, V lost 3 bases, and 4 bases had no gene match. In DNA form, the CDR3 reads TGTGCCAGCTCACCGGAGACAGGGGTAGAGACCCAGTACTTC. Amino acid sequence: CASSPETGVETQYF.

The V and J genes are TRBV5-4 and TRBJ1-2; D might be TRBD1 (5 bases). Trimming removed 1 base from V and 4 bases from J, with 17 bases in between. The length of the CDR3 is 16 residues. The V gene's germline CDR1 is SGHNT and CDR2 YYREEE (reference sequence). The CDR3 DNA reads TGTGCCAGCAGCTTGTTCGAGACAGTCGATTCCTATGGCTACACCTTC. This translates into CASSLFETVDSYGYTF.

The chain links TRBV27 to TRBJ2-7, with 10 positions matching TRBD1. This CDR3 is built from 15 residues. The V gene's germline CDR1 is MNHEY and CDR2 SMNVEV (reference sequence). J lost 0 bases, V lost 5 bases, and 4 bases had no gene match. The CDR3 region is CASSTGTGVSYEQYF. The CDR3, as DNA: TGTGCCAGCAGTACCGGGACAGGGGTCTCCTACGAGCAGTACTTC.

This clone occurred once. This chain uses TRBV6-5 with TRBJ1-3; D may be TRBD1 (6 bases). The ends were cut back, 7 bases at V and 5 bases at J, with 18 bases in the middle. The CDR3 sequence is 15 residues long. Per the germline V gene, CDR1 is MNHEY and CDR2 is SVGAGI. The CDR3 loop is CASINTGTTRNTIYF. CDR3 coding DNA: TGTGCCAGCATTAACACAGGGACTACTAGAAACACCATATATTTT.

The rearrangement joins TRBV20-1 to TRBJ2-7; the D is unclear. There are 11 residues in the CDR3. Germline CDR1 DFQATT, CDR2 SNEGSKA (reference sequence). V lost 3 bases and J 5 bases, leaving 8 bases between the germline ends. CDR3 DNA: TGCAGTGCTAGCGAGGTGGACGAGCAGTACTTC. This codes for CSASEVDEQYF.

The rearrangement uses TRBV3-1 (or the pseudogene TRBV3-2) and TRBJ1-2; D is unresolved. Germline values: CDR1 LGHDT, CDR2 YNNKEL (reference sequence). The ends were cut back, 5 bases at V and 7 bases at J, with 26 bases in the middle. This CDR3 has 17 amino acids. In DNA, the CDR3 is TGTGCCAGCAGCTTCAGCGTTGGAGGGTATCTTAATAGTGGCTACACCTTC. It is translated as CASSFSVGGYLNSGYTF.

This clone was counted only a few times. The CDR3: CASSDTYNSPLHF. In DNA form, the CDR3 reads TGTGCCAGCAGTGACACCTATAATTCACCCCTCCACTTT. This sequence joins TRBV6-1 and TRBJ1-6; unclear D gene. This CDR3 has 13 amino acids. The V gene lost 3 bases and the J gene lost 2 bases, with 2 bases spanning the gap. Germline CDR1 is MNHNS and CDR2 is SASEGT.

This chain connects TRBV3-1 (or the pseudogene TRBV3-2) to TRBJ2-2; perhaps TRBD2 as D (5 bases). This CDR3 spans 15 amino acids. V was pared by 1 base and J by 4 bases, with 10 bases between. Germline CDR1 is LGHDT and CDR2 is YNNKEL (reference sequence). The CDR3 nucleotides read TGTGCCAGCAGCCAAGTCCTAGCTGGCACCGGGGAGCTGTTTTTT. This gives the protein CASSQVLAGTGELFF.

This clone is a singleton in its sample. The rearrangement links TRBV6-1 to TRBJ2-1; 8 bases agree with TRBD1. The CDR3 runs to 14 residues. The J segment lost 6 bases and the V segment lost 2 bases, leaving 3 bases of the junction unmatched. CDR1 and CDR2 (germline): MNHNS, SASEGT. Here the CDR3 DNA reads TGTGCCAGCAGTGAATCAGGACAGGGCAATGAGCAGTTCTTC. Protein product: CASSESGQGNEQFF.

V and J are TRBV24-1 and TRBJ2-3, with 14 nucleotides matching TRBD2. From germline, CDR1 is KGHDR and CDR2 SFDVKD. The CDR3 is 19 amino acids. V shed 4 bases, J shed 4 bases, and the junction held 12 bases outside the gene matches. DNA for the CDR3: TGTGCCACCAGTGAGGGACTAGCGGGGGTTCCGCTGAGGGCAGATACGCAGTATTTT. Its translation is CATSEGLAGVPLRADTQYF.

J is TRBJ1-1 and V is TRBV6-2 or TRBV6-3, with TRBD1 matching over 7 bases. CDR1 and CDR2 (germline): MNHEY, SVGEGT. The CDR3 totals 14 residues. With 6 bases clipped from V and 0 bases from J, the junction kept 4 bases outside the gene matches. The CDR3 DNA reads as TGTGCCAGCAGCGCCGGGACAGTGAACACTGAAGCTTTCTTT. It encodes CASSAGTVNTEAFF.

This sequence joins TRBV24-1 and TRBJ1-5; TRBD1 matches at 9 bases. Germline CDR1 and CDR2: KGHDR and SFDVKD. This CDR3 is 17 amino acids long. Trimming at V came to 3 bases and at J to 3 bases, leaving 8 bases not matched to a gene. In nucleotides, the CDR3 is TGTGCCACCAGTGATAAACAGGGGGCGATTGACAATCAGCCCCAGCATTTT. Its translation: CATSDKQGAIDNQPQHF.

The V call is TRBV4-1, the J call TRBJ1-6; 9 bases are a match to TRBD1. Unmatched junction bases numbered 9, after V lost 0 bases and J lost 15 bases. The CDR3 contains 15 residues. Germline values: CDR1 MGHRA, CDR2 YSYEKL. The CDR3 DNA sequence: TGCGCCAGCAGCCAAGATGAGGGGACAGGGCGTAGCCTCCACTTT. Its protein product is CASSQDEGTGRSLHF.

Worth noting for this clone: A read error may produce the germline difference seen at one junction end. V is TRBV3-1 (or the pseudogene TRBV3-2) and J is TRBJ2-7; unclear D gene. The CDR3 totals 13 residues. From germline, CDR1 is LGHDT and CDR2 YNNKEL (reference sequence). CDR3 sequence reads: CASTQAGTYEQYF. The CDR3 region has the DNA TGTGCCAGCACCCAAGCAGGTACCTACGAGCAGTACTTC.

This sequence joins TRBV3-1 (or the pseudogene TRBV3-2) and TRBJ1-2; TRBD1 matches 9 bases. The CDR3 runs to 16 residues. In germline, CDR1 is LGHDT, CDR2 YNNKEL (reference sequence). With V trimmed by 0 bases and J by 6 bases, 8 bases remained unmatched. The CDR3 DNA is TGTGCCAGCAGCCAAGAGCAGTTGACAGGGGGGGATGGCTACACCTTC. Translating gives CASSQEQLTGGDGYTF.

The CDR3 is CASSIGSGTEAFF. The CDR3 region has the DNA TGTGCCAGTAGTATAGGGAGCGGCACTGAAGCTTTCTTT. The V and J genes are TRBV19 and TRBJ1-1; D call uncertain. Trimming took 1 base from V and 4 from J, leaving 7 bases between them. Germline V CDR1 and CDR2: LNHDA, SQIVND (reference sequence). This CDR3 region has 13 residues.

The CDR3 coding sequence is TGTGCCAGCGAGGGGACAGGGGAAAATCAGCCCCAGCATTTT. The encoded protein is CASEGTGENQPQHF. The rearrangement links TRBV28 to TRBJ1-5, with 10 positions matching TRBD1. Germline CDR1 MDHEN, CDR2 SYDVKM. V shed 8 bases, J shed 4 bases, and the junction held 5 bases outside the gene matches. This CDR3 region has 14 residues. Variable domain in full (rest from reference TRBV28 and TRBJ1-5): DVKVTQSSRYLVKRTGEKVFLECVQDMDHENMFWYRQDPGLGLRLIYFSYDVKMKEKGDIPEGYSVSREKKERFSLILESASTNQTSMYLCASEGTGENQPQHFGDGTRLSIL.

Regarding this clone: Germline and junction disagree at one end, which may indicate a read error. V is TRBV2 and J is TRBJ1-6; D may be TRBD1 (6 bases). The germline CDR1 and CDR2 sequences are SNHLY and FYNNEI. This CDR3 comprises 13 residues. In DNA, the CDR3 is TGTGCCGGCAGACAGGCTCATAATTCACCCCTCCACTTT. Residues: CAGRQAHNSPLHF.

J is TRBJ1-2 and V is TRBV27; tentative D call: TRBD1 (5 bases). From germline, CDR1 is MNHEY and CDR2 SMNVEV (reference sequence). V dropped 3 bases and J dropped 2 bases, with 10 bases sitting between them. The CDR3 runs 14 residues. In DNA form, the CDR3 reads TGTGCCAGCAGTTTTCAGGGTAGCAACTATGGCTACACCTTC. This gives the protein CASSFQGSNYGYTF.

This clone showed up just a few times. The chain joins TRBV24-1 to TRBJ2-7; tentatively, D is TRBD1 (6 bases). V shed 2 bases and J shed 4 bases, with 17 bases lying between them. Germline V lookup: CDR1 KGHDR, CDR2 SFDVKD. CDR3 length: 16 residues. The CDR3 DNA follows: TGTGCCACCAGTGATTCCTCTCAGGGGAAACTTTACGAGCAGTACTTC. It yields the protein CATSDSSQGKLYEQYF.

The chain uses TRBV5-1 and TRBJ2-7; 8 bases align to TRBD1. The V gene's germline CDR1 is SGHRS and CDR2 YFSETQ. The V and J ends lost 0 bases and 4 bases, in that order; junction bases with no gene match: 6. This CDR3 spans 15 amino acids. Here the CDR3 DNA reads TGCGCCAGCAGCTTGGAGGCAGGGGGCTTTTACGAGCAGTACTTC. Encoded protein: CASSLEAGGFYEQYF.

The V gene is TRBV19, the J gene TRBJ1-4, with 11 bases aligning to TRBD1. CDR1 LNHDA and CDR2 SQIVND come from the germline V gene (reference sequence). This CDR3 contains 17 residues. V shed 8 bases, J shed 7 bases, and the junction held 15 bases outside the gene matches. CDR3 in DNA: TGTGCCAGTTCTACTCGGGACAGGGGGACGATTGGTGAAAAACTGTTTTTT. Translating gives CASSTRDRGTIGEKLFF.